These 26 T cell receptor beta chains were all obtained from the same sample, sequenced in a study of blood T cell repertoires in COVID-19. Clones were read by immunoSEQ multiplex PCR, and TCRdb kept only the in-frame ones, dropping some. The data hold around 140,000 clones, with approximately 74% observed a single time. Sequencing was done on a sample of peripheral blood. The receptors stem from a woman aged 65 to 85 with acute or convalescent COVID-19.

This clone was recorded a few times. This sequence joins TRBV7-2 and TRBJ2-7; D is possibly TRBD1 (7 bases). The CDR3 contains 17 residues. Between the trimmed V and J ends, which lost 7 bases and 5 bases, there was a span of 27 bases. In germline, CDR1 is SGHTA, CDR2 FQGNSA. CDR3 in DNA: TGTGCCAGCATGGGAGTCAGGAGGGGGAACAGGGGACACGAGCAGTACTTC. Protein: CASMGVRRGNRGHEQYF.

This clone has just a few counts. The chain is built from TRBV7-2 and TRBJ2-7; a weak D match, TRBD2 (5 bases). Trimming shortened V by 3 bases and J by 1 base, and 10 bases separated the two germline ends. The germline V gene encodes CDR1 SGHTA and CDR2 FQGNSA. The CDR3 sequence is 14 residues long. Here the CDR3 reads CASSFRGSSYEQYF. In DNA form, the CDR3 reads TGTGCCAGCAGCTTCCGGGGTAGTTCCTACGAGCAGTACTTC.

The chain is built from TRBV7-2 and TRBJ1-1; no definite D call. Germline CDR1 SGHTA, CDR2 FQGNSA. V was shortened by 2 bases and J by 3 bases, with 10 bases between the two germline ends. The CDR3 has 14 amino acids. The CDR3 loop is CASSLQRGYTEAFF. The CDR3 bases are TGTGCCAGCAGCTTACAGAGAGGGTACACTGAAGCTTTCTTT.

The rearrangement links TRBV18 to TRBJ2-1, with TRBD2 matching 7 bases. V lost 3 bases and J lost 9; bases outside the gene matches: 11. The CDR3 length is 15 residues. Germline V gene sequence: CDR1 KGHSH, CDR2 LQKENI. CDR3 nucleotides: TGTGCCAGCTCACCGGGCGGGGGAACCGGTGGTGAGCAGTTCTTC. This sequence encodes CASSPGGGTGGEQFF.

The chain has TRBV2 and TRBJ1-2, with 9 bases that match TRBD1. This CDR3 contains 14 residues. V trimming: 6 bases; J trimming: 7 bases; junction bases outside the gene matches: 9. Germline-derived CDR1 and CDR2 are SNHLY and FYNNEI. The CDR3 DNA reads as TGTGCCAGCAGGCTGGACAGGGGATCGGGTGGCTACACCTTC. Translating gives CASRLDRGSGGYTF.

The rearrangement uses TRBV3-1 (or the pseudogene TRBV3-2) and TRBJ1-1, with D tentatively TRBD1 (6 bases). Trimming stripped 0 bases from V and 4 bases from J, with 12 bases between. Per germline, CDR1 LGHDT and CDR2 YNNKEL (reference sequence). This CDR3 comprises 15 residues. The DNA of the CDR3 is TGTGCCAGCAGCCAAGATTGGGGGCAAGGCACTGAAGCTTTCTTT. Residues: CASSQDWGQGTEAFF.

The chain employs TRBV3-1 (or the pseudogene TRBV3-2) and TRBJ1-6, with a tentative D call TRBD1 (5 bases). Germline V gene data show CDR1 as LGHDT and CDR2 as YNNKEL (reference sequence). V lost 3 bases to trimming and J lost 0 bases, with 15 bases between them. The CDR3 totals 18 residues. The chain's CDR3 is CASSHTRTKLSYNSPLHF. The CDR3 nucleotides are TGTGCCAGCAGCCACACAAGGACAAAACTCTCCTATAATTCACCCCTCCACTTT.

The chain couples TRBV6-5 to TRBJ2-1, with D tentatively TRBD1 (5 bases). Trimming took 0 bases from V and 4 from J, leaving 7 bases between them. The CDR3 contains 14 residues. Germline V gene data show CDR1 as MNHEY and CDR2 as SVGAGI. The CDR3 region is CASSYSTGYNEQFF. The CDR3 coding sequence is TGTGCCAGCAGTTACTCAACAGGATACAATGAGCAGTTCTTC.

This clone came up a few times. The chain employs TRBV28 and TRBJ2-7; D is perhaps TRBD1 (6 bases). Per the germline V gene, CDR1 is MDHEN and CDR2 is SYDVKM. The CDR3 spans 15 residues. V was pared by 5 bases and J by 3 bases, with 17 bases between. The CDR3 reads CASSTSGQSHYEQYF. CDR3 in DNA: TGTGCCAGCAGTACCTCCGGACAGTCCCACTACGAGCAGTACTTC.

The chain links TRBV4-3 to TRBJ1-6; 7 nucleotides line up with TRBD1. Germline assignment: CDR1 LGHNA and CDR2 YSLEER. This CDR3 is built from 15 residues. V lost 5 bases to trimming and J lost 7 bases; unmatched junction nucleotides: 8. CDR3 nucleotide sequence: TGCGCCAGCAGCTTATACCGGGACAGCAATTCACCCCTCCACTTT. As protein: CASSLYRDSNSPLHF.

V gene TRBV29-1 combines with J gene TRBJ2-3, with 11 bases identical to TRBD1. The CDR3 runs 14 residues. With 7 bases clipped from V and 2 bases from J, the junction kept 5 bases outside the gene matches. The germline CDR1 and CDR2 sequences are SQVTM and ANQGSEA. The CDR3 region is CSAVGQGATDTQYF. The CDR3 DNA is TGCAGCGCCGTCGGACAGGGGGCCACAGATACGCAGTATTTT.

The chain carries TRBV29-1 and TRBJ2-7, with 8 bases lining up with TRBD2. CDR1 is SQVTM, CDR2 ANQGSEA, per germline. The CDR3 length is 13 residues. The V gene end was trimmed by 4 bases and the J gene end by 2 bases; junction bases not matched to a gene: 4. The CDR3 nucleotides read TGCAGCGTTGCACTAGCGGAAACCTACGAGCAGTACTTC. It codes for CSVALAETYEQYF.

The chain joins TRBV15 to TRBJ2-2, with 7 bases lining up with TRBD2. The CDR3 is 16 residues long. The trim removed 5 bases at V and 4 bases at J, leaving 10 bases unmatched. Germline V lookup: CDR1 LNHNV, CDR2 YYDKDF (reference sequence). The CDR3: CATSPFSGTATGELFF. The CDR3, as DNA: TGTGCCACCAGCCCATTCAGCGGGACCGCCACCGGGGAGCTGTTTTTT. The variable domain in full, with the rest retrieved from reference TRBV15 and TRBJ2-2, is DAMVIQNPRYQVTQFGKPVTLSCSQTLNHNVMYWYQQKSSQAPKLLFHYYDKDFNNEADTPDNFQSRRPNTSFCFLDIRSPGLGDTAMYLCATSPFSGTATGELFFGEGSRLTVL.

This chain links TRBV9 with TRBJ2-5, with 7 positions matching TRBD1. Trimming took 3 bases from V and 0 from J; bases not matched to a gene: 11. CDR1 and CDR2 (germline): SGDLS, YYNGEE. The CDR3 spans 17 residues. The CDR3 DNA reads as TGTGCCAGCAGCGCCCATGGGGGACAGCTCAACCAAGAGACCCAGTACTTC. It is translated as CASSAHGGQLNQETQYF.

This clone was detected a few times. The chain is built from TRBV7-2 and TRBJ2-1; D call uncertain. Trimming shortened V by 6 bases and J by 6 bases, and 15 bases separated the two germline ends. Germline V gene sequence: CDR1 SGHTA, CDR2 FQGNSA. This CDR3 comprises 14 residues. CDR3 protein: CASSLTHRSNEQFF. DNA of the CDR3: TGTGCCAGCAGTTTAACCCATAGATCCAATGAGCAGTTCTTC.

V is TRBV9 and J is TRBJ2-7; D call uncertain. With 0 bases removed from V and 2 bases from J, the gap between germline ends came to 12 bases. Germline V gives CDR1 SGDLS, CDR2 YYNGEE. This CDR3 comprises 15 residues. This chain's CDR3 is CASSVGLEGTYEQYF. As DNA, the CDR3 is TGTGCCAGCAGCGTAGGCCTAGAAGGAACCTACGAGCAGTACTTC.

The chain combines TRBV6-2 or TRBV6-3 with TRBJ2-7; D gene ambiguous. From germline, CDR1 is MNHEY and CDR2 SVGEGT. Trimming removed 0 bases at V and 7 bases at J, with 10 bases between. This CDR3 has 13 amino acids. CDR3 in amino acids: CASSYSSTREQYF. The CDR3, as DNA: TGTGCCAGCAGTTACTCCTCCACGCGGGAGCAGTACTTC.

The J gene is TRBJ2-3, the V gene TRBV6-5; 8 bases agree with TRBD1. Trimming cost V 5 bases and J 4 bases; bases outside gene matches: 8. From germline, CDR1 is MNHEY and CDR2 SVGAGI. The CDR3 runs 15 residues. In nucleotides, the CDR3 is TGTGCCAGCAGTACCGGGACAGGTGGTTCAGATACGCAGTATTTT. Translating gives CASSTGTGGSDTQYF.

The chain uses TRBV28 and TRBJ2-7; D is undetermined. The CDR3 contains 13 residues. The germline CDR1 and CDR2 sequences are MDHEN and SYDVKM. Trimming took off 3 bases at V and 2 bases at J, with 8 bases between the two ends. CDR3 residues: CASSFGVTYEQYF. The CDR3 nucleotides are TGTGCCAGCAGTTTCGGAGTTACCTACGAGCAGTACTTC.

The CDR3 here is CASRPTGATNEKLFF. In DNA form, the CDR3 reads TGTGCCAGCAGACCGACAGGGGCAACTAATGAAAAACTGTTTTTT. J is TRBJ1-4 and V is TRBV28, with 8 nucleotides matching TRBD1. The CDR3 consists of 15 residues. Per the germline V gene, CDR1 is MDHEN and CDR2 is SYDVKM. V lost 6 bases to trimming and J lost 0 bases; unmatched junction nucleotides: 3.

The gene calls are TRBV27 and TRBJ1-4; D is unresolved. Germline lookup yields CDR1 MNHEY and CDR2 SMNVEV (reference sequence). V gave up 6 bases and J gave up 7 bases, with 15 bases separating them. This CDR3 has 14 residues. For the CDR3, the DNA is TGTGCCAGCAGCAGATCGAGGGTGGGTGAAAAACTGTTTTTT. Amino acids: CASSRSRVGEKLFF.

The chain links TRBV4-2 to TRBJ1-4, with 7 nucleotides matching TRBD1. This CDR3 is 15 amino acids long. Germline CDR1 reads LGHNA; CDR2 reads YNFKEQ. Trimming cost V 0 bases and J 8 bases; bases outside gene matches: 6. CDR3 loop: CASSQDHRGGEKLFF. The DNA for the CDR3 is TGTGCCAGCAGCCAAGATCACAGGGGTGGGGAAAAACTGTTTTTT.

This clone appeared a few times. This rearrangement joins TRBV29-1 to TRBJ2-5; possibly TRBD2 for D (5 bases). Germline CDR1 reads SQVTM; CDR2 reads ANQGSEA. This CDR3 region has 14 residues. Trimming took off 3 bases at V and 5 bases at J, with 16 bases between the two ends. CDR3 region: CSVEVLLVDETQYF. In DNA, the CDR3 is TGCAGCGTTGAGGTTTTACTAGTTGATGAGACCCAGTACTTC.

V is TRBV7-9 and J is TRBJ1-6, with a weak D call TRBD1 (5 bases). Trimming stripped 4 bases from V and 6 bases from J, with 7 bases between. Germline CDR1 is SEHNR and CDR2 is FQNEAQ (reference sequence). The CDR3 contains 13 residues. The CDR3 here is CASSSDSNSPLHF. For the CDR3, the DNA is TGTGCCAGCAGCTCAGACAGTAATTCACCCCTCCACTTT.

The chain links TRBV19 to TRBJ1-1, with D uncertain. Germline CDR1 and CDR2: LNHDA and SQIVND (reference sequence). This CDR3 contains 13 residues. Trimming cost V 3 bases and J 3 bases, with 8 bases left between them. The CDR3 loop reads CASSIERYTEAFF. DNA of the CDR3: TGTGCCAGTAGTATTGAGAGATACACTGAAGCTTTCTTT.

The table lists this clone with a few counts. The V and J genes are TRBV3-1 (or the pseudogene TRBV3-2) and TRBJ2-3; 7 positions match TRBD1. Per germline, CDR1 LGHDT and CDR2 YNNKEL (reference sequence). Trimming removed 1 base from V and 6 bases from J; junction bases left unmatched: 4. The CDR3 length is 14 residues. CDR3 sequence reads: CASSQVQGKDTQYF. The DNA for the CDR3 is TGTGCCAGCAGCCAAGTACAGGGGAAGGATACGCAGTATTTT.